One and the same sample provided the 26 T cell receptor beta chains below, sequenced in a study. Each CDR3 protein gets one entry after TCRdb re-called the 5' RACE reads with MiXCR. The repertoire holds roughly 64,000 distinct CDR3 sequences, under 25% seen once, with approximately 3% in the top ten. Specimen: memory CD4+ T cells sorted from a lymph node. Indicated subset: memory CD4+ T cells, CD4+CD45RO+CD25-. The receptors come from a female donor with breast cancer.

This clonotype was counted a few times. The J gene is TRBJ2-7, the V gene TRBV27; 8 bases match TRBD1. There are 16 residues in the CDR3. With 1 base clipped from V and 3 bases from J, the junction kept 8 bases outside the gene matches. CDR1 and CDR2 from the germline V gene are MNHEY and SMNVEV (reference sequence). CDR3 residues: CASSLYPLDRDYEQYF. As DNA, the CDR3 is TGTGCCAGCAGTTTATACCCGCTGGACAGGGACTACGAGCAGTACTTC.

V is TRBV4-1 and J is TRBJ2-3; 8 bases map to TRBD2. V dropped 1 base and J dropped 5; count of bases not matched to a gene: 5. There are 15 residues in the CDR3. Germline V gene lookup returns CDR1 MGHRA and CDR2 YSYEKL. The chain's CDR3 is CASSQGPGGVDTQYF. CDR3 nucleotides: TGCGCCAGCAGCCAAGGTCCGGGAGGGGTAGATACGCAGTATTTT.

The V call is TRBV6-5, the J call TRBJ2-4; the match to TRBD1 covers 9 bases. The CDR3 runs 15 residues. Germline loops: CDR1 MNHEY, CDR2 SVGAGI. Trimming at V came to 5 bases and at J to 1 base, leaving 3 bases not matched to a gene. The CDR3 here is CASSQQGAAKNIQYF. DNA for the CDR3: TGTGCCAGCAGTCAACAGGGGGCGGCCAAAAACATTCAGTACTTC.

This clonotype turned up a few times. Its ends do not fully match the called genes, so a read error is possible. This chain connects TRBV28 to TRBJ1-6; TRBD1 aligns across 9 bases. The germline CDR1 and CDR2 sequences are MDHEN and SYDVKM. The CDR3 covers 13 residues. DNA of the CDR3: TGTGCCAGCAGTGTCTTATCGGGACAGGGTATGGACTTT. Residues: CASSVLSGQGMDF.

This chain connects TRBV28 to TRBJ1-5; D ambiguous. The CDR3 length is 16 residues. Germline V gene lookup returns CDR1 MDHEN and CDR2 SYDVKM. V lost 5 bases to trimming and J lost 5 bases, with 19 bases between them. The DNA for the CDR3 is TGTGCCAGCAGTCCTCCTATCGCGCGACCCGATCAGCCCCAGCATTTT. Translation gives CASSPPIARPDQPQHF. The variable domain in full, with the rest retrieved from reference TRBV28 and TRBJ1-5, is DVKVTQSSRYLVKRTGEKVFLECVQDMDHENMFWYRQDPGLGLRLIYFSYDVKMKEKGDIPEGYSVSREKKERFSLILESASTNQTSMYLCASSPPIARPDQPQHFGDGTRLSIL.

Notes on this clonotype: Being one base from a much bigger clone, this may be a read error. V gene TRBV27 combines with J gene TRBJ2-7; 7 bases fit TRBD2. CDR1 MNHEY and CDR2 SMNVEV come from the germline V gene (reference sequence). The CDR3 has 13 amino acids. For the CDR3, the DNA is TGTGCTAGGCTGGGGGGACTACCCTACGAGCAGTACTTC. This gives the protein CARLGGLPYEQYF.

The chain combines TRBV7-2 with TRBJ2-7; 10 nucleotides agree with TRBD1. The CDR3 sequence is 14 residues long. After removal of 4 bases from V and 4 bases from J, the junction contained 4 bases not matched to a gene. Germline V gene sequence: CDR1 SGHTA, CDR2 FQGNSA. Here the CDR3 DNA reads TGTGCCAGCAGCTCGACAGGGGGCTGGTACGAGCAGTACTTC. Its translation: CASSSTGGWYEQYF.

The chain links TRBV12-3 or TRBV12-4 to TRBJ2-2; possibly TRBD1 for D (6 bases). The V and J ends lost 6 bases and 5 bases respectively, with 10 bases between them. The CDR3 is 13 amino acids. CDR3 nucleotide sequence: TGTGCCAGCAGGCAGGGGTGGACCGGGGAGCTGTTTTTT. Its protein is CASRQGWTGELFF.

This clonotype was picked up a small number of times. The genes are TRBV20-1 and TRBJ2-1, with TRBD1 matching over 9 bases. Germline CDR1 is DFQATT and CDR2 is SNEGSKA (reference sequence). The CDR3 runs to 14 residues. J was trimmed by 3 bases and V by 6 bases; bases with no gene match: 6. In DNA form, the CDR3 reads TGCAGTGCCCCGACGGACAGGGGCTACAATGAGCAGTTCTTC. Protein product: CSAPTDRGYNEQFF.

This chain links TRBV5-5 with TRBJ2-1, with 10 bases lining up with TRBD2. The CDR3 runs to 18 residues. CDR1 and CDR2 (germline): SGHKS, YYEKEE (reference sequence). Trimming removed 1 base from V and 8 bases from J; junction bases left unmatched: 15. The CDR3 coding sequence is TGTGCCAGCAGCTTGAGGGCAGATGGTAGCGGGAGGCCCGATGAGCAGTTCTTC. Protein: CASSLRADGSGRPDEQFF.

As for this clonotype: This clone may be a read error of a much larger clone one base away. The gene calls are TRBV9 and TRBJ2-2; maybe TRBD1 (6 bases). CDR3 length: 12 amino acids. Germline assignment: CDR1 SGDLS and CDR2 YYNGEE. The CDR3 protein is CASRDSSGELLF. CDR3 DNA: TGTGCCAGCAGGGACAGCTCCGGGGAGCTGTTGTTT.

Points on this clonotype: At one end the junction does not follow the germline gene, possibly because of a read error. The chain combines TRBV7-7 with TRBJ2-2, with 7 bases matching TRBD2. The V gene's germline CDR1 is SSHAT and CDR2 FNYEAQ (reference sequence). The CDR3 length is 13 residues. Here the CDR3 DNA reads TGTGCTAGCAGCTCCGCGGGGGCCGGGGAGCTGTTTTTT. It codes for CASSSAGAGELFF.

The chain couples TRBV7-2 to TRBJ1-2, with D perhaps TRBD1 (5 bases). From germline, CDR1 is SGHTA and CDR2 FQGNSA. V lost 3 bases, J lost 7 bases, and 18 bases lay in between. The CDR3 length is 15 residues. The CDR3 is CASSFGDQGYGGYTF. In nucleotides, the CDR3 is TGTGCCAGCAGCTTCGGAGACCAGGGTTACGGTGGCTACACCTTC.

To note about this clonotype: It is likely a read error, because the conserved phenylalanine at the end of the CDR3 is missing. The J gene is TRBJ2-3, the V gene TRBV7-9; 8 nucleotides agree with TRBD2. Germline values: CDR1 SEHNR, CDR2 FQNEAQ (reference sequence). The CDR3 length is 15 residues. Germline trimming cut 4 bases from V and 3 bases from J; bases unmatched to any gene: 6. This chain's CDR3 is CASSSGTRGTDTQYL. DNA for the CDR3: TGTGCCAGCAGCTCCGGGACTAGGGGGACAGATACGCAGTATCTT.

The chain is built from TRBV2 and TRBJ1-2; 11 bases are a match to TRBD1. Germline values: CDR1 SNHLY, CDR2 FYNNEI. V shed 4 bases, J shed 3 bases, and the junction held 4 bases outside the gene matches. The CDR3 has 15 residues. CDR3 sequence reads: CASSGRTGGDYGYTF. CDR3 DNA sequence: TGTGCCAGCAGTGGCAGGACAGGGGGCGACTATGGCTACACCTTC.

The genes are TRBV12-3 or TRBV12-4 and TRBJ1-2; D is unresolved. The CDR3 length is 12 residues. Trimming removed 5 bases from V and 1 base from J, with 5 bases in between. Here the CDR3 reads CASSRSNYGYTF. The DNA for the CDR3 is TGTGCCAGCAGTAGAAGTAACTATGGCTACACCTTC.

This clonotype was counted many times. The chain is built from TRBV5-1 and TRBJ1-1, with 7 bases matching TRBD1. Trimming removed 0 bases from V and 1 base from J; junction bases left unmatched: 0. Germline CDR1 is SGHRS and CDR2 is YFSETQ. The length of the CDR3 is 14 residues. CDR3 coding DNA: TGCGCCAGCAGCTTGGACAGGGGGAACACTGAAGCTTTCTTT. It codes for CASSLDRGNTEAFF.

Remarks on this clonotype: One end of the junction fails to match germline, which may point to a read error. This chain uses TRBV4-2 with TRBJ2-5, with TRBD2 identical over 11 bases. The CDR3 is 20 amino acids. The V gene's germline CDR1 is LGHNA and CDR2 YNFKEQ. The CDR3 sequence: CTSSQDFPTSGEKKQETQYF. The DNA for the CDR3 is TGTACCAGCAGCCAAGACTTCCCGACTAGCGGGGAGAAGAAACAAGAGACCCAGTACTTC.

CDR3 DNA: TGTGCCAGCAGCGCCGGGACAGGGAAGGGCAATCAGCCCCAGCATTTT. Translated: CASSAGTGKGNQPQHF. The chain carries TRBV6-1 and TRBJ1-5; 9 bases are shared with TRBD1. The CDR3 is 16 residues long. V was clipped by 6 bases and J by 2 bases; unmatched bases: 8. Germline assignment: CDR1 MNHNS and CDR2 SASEGT.

This clonotype came up a few times. This clone may be a read error of a much larger clone one base away. This chain links TRBV12-3 or TRBV12-4 with TRBJ1-1; D uncertain. CDR3 length equals 14 residues. The CDR3 coding sequence is TGTGCCAGCAGTTTATCCGGTGGCAACACTGAAGCTTGCTTT. Its translation: CASSLSGGNTEACF.

This clonotype was found many times. This chain joins TRBV5-1 and TRBJ2-3; 10 nucleotides align to TRBD2. The CDR3 spans 14 residues. CDR1 and CDR2 from the germline V gene are SGHRS and YFSETQ. The V and J ends lost 7 bases and 1 base, in that order; junction bases with no gene match: 3. The DNA of the CDR3 is TGCGCCAGCGCCCTAGCGGGGGGCACAGATACGCAGTATTTT. This translates into CASALAGGTDTQYF. Supplemented by reference TRBV5-1 and TRBJ2-3, the full variable domain reads KAGVTQTPRYLIKTRGQQVTLSCSPISGHRSVSWYQQTPGQGLQFLFEYFSETQRNKGNFPGRFSGRQFSNSRSEMNVSTLELGDSALYLCASALAGGTDTQYFGPGTRLTVL.

This clonotype has ten or more counts. This chain links TRBV12-3 or TRBV12-4 with TRBJ2-4; possible D gene TRBD2, 5 bases. V was clipped by 4 bases and J by 3 bases, with 13 bases between them. This CDR3 has 15 amino acids. CDR3 residues: CASSSGLGVKNIQYF. CDR3 DNA: TGTGCCAGCAGTTCGGGCCTGGGAGTCAAAAACATTCAGTACTTC.

The chain couples TRBV5-1 to TRBJ1-2; TRBD1 matches 8 bases. The CDR3 spans 16 residues. The V and J ends lost 4 bases and 1 base, in that order; junction bases with no gene match: 9. Germline lookup yields CDR1 SGHRS and CDR2 YFSETQ. CDR3: CASSPKDREGNYGYTF. The CDR3 coding sequence is TGCGCCAGCAGCCCCAAGGACAGGGAGGGTAACTATGGCTACACCTTC.

The chain is built from TRBV7-2 and TRBJ1-3; D is perhaps TRBD1 (5 bases). The germline CDR1 and CDR2 sequences are SGHTA and FQGNSA. The V end was cut by 3 bases, the J end by 2 bases, with 8 bases between. The CDR3 runs 14 residues. This CDR3 reads CASSFTGAGNTIYF. CDR3 DNA: TGTGCCAGCAGCTTCACGGGGGCTGGAAACACCATATATTTT.

Points on this clonotype: Here the CDR3 omits its conserved ending phenylalanine or tryptophan, so a read error is the likely source. The chain couples TRBV18 to TRBJ2-2, with 7 positions matching TRBD2. CDR1 is KGHSH and CDR2 is LQKENI in the germline V gene. The V segment lost 6 bases and the J segment 1 base; nucleotides outside the gene matches: 2. The CDR3 covers 14 residues. CDR3 residues: CASSPGGNTGELFS. CDR3 nucleotide sequence: TGTGCCAGCTCGCCGGGGGGGAACACCGGGGAGCTGTTTTCT.

The chain combines TRBV2 with TRBJ2-3, with a weak D call TRBD2 (6 bases). Trimming left V 7 bases short and J 4 bases short, with 18 bases between. CDR3 length: 15 amino acids. Germline V CDR1 and CDR2: SNHLY, FYNNEI. Written as DNA, the CDR3 is TGTGCCAGCACCCCCGGAGGAGGGTATGCAGATACGCAGTATTTT. Encoded protein: CASTPGGGYADTQYF.